This T cell receptor (beta chain) was sequenced in a study of blood T cell repertoires in COVID-19. Overall study: The United States, Italy and Spain were the sources of the acute and convalescent COVID-19 samples. Sources were T cells, B-cell-depleted T cells, or PBMCs; the material itself was cDNA or gDNA.

As processed by the authors: Amplification with reference gene primers provided the estimates of nucleated cell counts. The table came from immunoSEQ multiplex PCR; TCRdb's copy has only in-frame clones and leaves some out. Clone size and V and J calls were adopted from that table, with D and trimming inferred from the DNA. The sample yields tens of thousands of clones, about 89% seen once. This TCR came from an older woman with acute or convalescent COVID-19. The sequenced sample consisted of peripheral blood.

The CDR3 is CASSSCPGRETQYF. CDR3 sequence (DNA): TGTGCCAGCAGCTCCTGCCCAGGGCGAGAGACCCAGTACTTC. This sequence joins TRBV21-1 and TRBJ2-5; the listed D gene, TRBD1, was not tested against the DNA. TRBV21-1 is tagged as a pseudogene. This CDR3 has 14 amino acids.